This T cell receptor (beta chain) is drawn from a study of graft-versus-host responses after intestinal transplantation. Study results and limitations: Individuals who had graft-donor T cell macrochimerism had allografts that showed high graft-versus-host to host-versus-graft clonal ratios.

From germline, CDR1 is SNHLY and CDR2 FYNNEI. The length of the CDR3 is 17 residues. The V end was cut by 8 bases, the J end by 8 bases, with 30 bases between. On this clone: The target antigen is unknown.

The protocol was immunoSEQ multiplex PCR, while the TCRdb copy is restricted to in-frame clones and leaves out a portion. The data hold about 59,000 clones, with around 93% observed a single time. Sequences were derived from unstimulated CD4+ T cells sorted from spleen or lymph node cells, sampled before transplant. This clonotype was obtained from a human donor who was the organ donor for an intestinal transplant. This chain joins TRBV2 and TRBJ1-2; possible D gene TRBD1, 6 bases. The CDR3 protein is CASPVGGRDPIGNGYTF. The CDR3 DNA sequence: TGTGCCAGCCCCGTCGGGGGCCGGGACCCCATCGGGAACGGCTACACCTTC.